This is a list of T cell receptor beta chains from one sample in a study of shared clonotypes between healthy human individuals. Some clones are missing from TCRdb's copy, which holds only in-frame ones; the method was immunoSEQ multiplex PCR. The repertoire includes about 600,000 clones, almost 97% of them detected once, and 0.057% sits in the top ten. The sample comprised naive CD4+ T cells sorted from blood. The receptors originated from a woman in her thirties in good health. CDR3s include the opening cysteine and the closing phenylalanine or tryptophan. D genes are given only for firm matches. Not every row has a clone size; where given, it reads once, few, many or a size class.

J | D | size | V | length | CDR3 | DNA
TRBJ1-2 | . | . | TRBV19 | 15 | CASSIGDGANYGYTF | TGTGCCAGTAGTATTGGGGACGGTGCTAACTATGGCTACACCTTC
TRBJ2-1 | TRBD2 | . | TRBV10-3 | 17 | CAISNKLAGVAYNEQFF | TGTGCCATCAGTAACAAACTAGCGGGAGTTGCCTACAATGAGCAGTTCTTC
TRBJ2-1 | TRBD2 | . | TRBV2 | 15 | CASSKSGSSYNEQFF | TGTGCCAGCAGTAAAAGCGGGAGCTCCTACAATGAGCAGTTCTTC
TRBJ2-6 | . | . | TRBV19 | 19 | CASSIGAGKVGPGANVLTF | TGTGCCAGTAGTATCGGCGCAGGGAAAGTGGGGCCTGGGGCCAACGTCCTGACTTTC
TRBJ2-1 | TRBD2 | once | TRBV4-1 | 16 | CASSQDPGTRYNEQFF | TGCGCCAGCAGCCAAGATCCTGGGACTAGATACAATGAGCAGTTCTTC
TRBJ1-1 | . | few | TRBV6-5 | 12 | CASNGLDTEAFF | TGTGCCAGCAATGGTCTCGACACTGAAGCTTTCTTT
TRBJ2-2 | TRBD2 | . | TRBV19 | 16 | CASSIVAGGSTGELFF | TGTGCCAGTAGTATAGTAGCGGGAGGGAGCACCGGGGAGCTGTTTTTT
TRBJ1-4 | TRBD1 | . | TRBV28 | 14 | CASSGTATNEKLFF | TGTGCCAGCAGCGGGACAGCAACTAATGAAAAACTGTTTTTT
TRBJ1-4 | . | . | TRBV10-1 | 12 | CASLDEGEKLFF | TGCGCCAGCCTAGATGAGGGAGAAAAACTGTTTTTT
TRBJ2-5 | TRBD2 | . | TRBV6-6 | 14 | CASSSREWRETQYF | TGTGCCAGCAGTTCGCGGGAGTGGCGGGAGACCCAGTACTTC
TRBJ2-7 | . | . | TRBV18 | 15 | CASSPLFVFAYEQYF | TGTGCCAGCTCACCACTATTCGTTTTTGCCTACGAGCAGTACTTC
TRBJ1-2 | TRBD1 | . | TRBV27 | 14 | CASRPDRVDYGYTF | TGTGCCAGCAGACCGGACAGGGTGGACTATGGCTACACCTTC
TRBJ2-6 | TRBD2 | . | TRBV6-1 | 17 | CASSEWGLASGANVLTF | TGTGCCAGCAGTGAATGGGGACTAGCGTCCGGGGCCAACGTCCTGACTTTC
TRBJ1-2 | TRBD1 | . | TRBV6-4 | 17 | CASSPKLQGAQVFGYTF | TGTGCCAGCAGTCCAAAACTACAGGGGGCGCAGGTTTTTGGCTACACCTTC
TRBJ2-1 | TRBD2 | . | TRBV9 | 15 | CASSVTSGRLNEQFF | TGTGCCAGCAGCGTGACTAGCGGGAGGTTGAATGAGCAGTTCTTC
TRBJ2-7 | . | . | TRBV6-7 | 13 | CASSDDRSYEQYF | TGTGCCAGCAGTGACGACAGGAGCTACGAGCAGTACTTC
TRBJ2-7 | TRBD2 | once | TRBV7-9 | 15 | CASSLEGLAGGEQYF | TGTGCCAGCAGCTTAGAGGGACTAGCGGGAGGAGAGCAGTACTTC
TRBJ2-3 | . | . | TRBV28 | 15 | CASSQTASSTDTQYF | TGTGCCAGCAGTCAGACTGCCTCTAGCACAGATACGCAGTATTTT
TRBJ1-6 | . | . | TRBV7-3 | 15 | CASSLSSTAEAPLHF | TGTGCCAGCAGCTTAAGTTCGACGGCTGAGGCACCCCTCCACTTT
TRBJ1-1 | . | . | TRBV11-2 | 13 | CASSLTVNTEAFF | TGTGCCAGCAGCTTAACAGTGAACACTGAAGCTTTCTTT
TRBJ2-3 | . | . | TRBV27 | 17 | CASSLGSSRPSTDTQYF | TGTGCCAGCAGTTTGGGGTCGTCTAGACCTAGCACAGATACGCAGTATTTT
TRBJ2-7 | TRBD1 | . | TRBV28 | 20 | CASSKRGGTGVIGVSYEQYF | TGTGCCAGCAGCAAACGGGGGGGGACAGGGGTGATTGGGGTCTCCTACGAGCAGTACTTC
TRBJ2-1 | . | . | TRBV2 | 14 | CASSVRPNYNEQFF | TGTGCCAGCAGTGTAAGACCCAATTACAATGAGCAGTTCTTC
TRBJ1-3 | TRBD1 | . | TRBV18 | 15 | CASSPAQGLADTIYF | TGTGCCAGCTCACCAGCACAGGGGCTCGCCGACACCATATATTTT
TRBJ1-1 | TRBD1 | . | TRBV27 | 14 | CATREGTGSTEAFF | TGTGCGACGCGGGAGGGGACAGGGTCCACTGAAGCTTTCTTT
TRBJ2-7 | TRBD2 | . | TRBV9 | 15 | CASSVGLADSYEQYF | TGTGCCAGCAGCGTAGGTCTAGCGGACTCCTACGAGCAGTACTTC
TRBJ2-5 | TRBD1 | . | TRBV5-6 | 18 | CASSLAGQGGLGAETQYF | TGTGCCAGCAGCTTGGCCGGACAGGGTGGACTCGGGGCGGAGACCCAGTACTTC
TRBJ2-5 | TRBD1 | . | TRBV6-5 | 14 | CASSWTGISETQYF | TGTGCCAGCAGTTGGACAGGGATCTCGGAGACCCAGTACTTC
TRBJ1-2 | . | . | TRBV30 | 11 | CAWSASNGYTF | TGTGCCTGGAGTGCAAGTAATGGCTACACCTTC
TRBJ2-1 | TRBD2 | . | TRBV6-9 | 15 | CASSYSTLAGLEQFF | TGTGCCAGCAGTTACTCGACGCTAGCGGGACTCGAGCAGTTCTTC
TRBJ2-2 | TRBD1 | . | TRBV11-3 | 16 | CASSLDGQGAGGELFF | TGTGCCAGCAGCTTAGATGGTCAGGGGGCCGGCGGGGAGCTGTTTTTT
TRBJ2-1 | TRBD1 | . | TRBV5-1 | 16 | CASSLTTGTAYNEQFF | TGCGCCAGCAGCTTGACCACTGGGACAGCCTACAATGAGCAGTTCTTC
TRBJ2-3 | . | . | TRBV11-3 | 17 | CASSLGAARDGADTQYF | TGTGCCAGCAGCTTAGGTGCGGCCCGGGACGGGGCAGATACGCAGTATTTT
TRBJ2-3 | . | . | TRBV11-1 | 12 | CASSFNRDTQYF | TGTGCCAGCAGCTTCAACAGAGATACGCAGTATTTT
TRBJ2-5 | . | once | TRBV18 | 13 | CASSPPSQETQYF | TGTGCCAGCTCACCACCCTCCCAAGAGACCCAGTACTTC
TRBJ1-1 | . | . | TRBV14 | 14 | CASSQDAGISEAFF | TGTGCCAGCAGCCAAGACGCGGGAATCTCTGAAGCTTTCTTT
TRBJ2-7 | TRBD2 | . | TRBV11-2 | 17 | CASSTFKTSGRGYEQYF | TGTGCCAGCAGCACCTTCAAGACTAGCGGGAGAGGCTACGAGCAGTACTTC
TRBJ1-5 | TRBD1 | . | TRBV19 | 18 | CASSIHGGGAYSNQPQHF | TGTGCCAGTAGTATACATGGAGGGGGCGCTTATAGCAATCAGCCCCAGCATTTT
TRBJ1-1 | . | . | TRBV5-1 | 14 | CASRVAGENTEAFF | TGCGCCAGCAGGGTGGCAGGGGAAAACACTGAAGCTTTCTTT